The rows below give T cell receptor beta chains drawn from one sample of a study of T cell responses to AZD1222 COVID-19 vaccine. Using immunoSEQ multiplex PCR, the repertoire was profiled, and TCRdb retains in-frame clones only, with some absent. The repertoire consists of 100,000 or so clones, with approximately 90% occurring once and the leading ten covering approximately 10%. Sequences were derived from peripheral blood, sampled on day 0 of AZD1222 vaccination. The source of these receptors is an adult in good health. Both conserved end residues are part of each CDR3. D genes are given only for firm matches. Clone size appears in some rows only: once, few, many, or a class for an expanded clone.

J gene	V gene	D gene	clone size	CDR3 protein	CDR3 DNA
TRBJ1-1	TRBV9	-	-	CASSAVGGNTEAFF	TGTGCCAGCAGCGCCGTCGGGGGGAACACTGAAGCTTTCTTT
TRBJ1-5	TRBV5-5	-	once	CASSSSGQPQHF	TGTGCCAGCAGCTCGTCAGGGCAGCCCCAGCATTTT
TRBJ2-1	TRBV6-2/TRBV6-3	-	-	CASSLTGDRDEQFF	TGTGCCAGCAGTCTTACAGGTGATCGAGATGAGCAGTTCTTC
TRBJ1-3	TRBV5-4	-	-	CASSSKRDSGNTIYF	TGTGCCAGCAGCTCTAAACGGGACTCTGGAAACACCATATATTTT
TRBJ1-2	TRBV30	-	-	CAWSGGRGISGYTF	TGTGCCTGGAGTGGCGGCAGGGGTATAAGTGGCTACACCTTC
TRBJ1-5	TRBV15	-	few	CATSTRATGQPQHF	TGTGCCACCAGCACCCGAGCGACAGGACAGCCCCAGCATTTT
TRBJ2-7	TRBV18	-	-	CASSPPVAYEQYF	TGTGCCAGCTCACCTCCGGTGGCTTACGAGCAGTACTTC
TRBJ1-6	TRBV4-1	-	-	CASSQVGGSGCLF	TGCGCCAGCAGCCAAGTTGGAGGGTCAGGGTGCCTCTTT
TRBJ1-5	TRBV6-1	TRBD1	-	CASSEAVQGASNQPQHF	TGTGCCAGCAGTGAAGCGGTCCAGGGGGCCAGCAATCAGCCCCAGCATTTT
TRBJ2-2	TRBV7-9	-	-	CASRSGTKNTGELFF	TGTGCCAGCAGGTCAGGGACAAAGAACACCGGGGAGCTGTTTTTT
TRBJ1-1	TRBV7-2	-	-	CASSPAGRDTEAFF	TGTGCCAGCAGCCCAGCCGGCAGGGACACTGAAGCTTTCTTT
TRBJ1-5	TRBV19	TRBD1	-	CASSTTGGTYQPQHF	TGTGCCAGTAGCACGACAGGGGGAACTTATCAGCCCCAGCATTTT
TRBJ2-5	TRBV7-6	TRBD1	-	CASSRRTGVRETQYF	TGTGCCAGCAGCCGTCGGACAGGGGTCAGGGAGACCCAGTACTTC
TRBJ2-5	TRBV9	-	-	CASSRQYQETQYF	TGTGCCAGCAGTCGGCAGTACCAAGAGACCCAGTACTTC
TRBJ1-2	TRBV20-1	-	-	CSAKANYGYTF	TGCAGTGCTAAAGCTAACTATGGCTACACCTTC
TRBJ2-7	TRBV28	-	-	CASRHRPPGPAAQYF	TGTGCCAGCAGGCACCGGCCCCCAGGCCCTGCTGCGCAGTACTTC
TRBJ2-1	TRBV4-1	-	-	CASSQEDRREQFF	TGCGCCAGCAGCCAAGAGGACCGCAGAGAGCAGTTCTTC
TRBJ2-1	TRBV6-5	TRBD2	-	CASSYGGSYYEQFF	TGTGCCAGCAGTTACGGCGGGAGCTATTATGAGCAGTTCTTC
TRBJ2-1	TRBV28	-	once	CASSPTGYRKFF	TGTGCCAGCAGTCCAACGGGGTATAGGAAATTCTTC
TRBJ2-7	TRBV24-1	-	once	CATSDSREQYF	TGTGCCACCAGTGATTCGAGAGAGCAGTACTTC
TRBJ2-1	TRBV5-6	-	-	CASSLRGGTYNEQFF	TGTGCCAGCAGCTTGAGGGGAGGCACCTACAATGAGCAGTTCTTC
TRBJ1-3	TRBV13	-	-	CASSYGNTIYF	TGTGCCAGCAGTTACGGAAACACCATATATTTT
TRBJ2-7	TRBV4-2	-	-	CASSRDRGEGNYEQYF	TGTGCCAGCAGCCGTGATAGGGGGGAGGGCAACTACGAGCAGTACTTC
TRBJ1-1	TRBV6-5	-	-	CASSYNEGDTEAFF	TGTGCCAGCAGTTACAATGAGGGGGACACTGAAGCTTTCTTT
TRBJ1-5	TRBV15	-	-	CATSRGSSVQPQHF	TGTGCCACCAGCAGAGGAAGTTCAGTACAGCCCCAGCATTTT
TRBJ1-2	TRBV9	TRBD1	-	CASSVFDRGDGYTF	TGTGCCAGCAGCGTATTCGACAGGGGTGATGGCTACACCTTC
TRBJ1-2	TRBV5-4	-	-	CASSLDLGGRYGYTF	TGTGCCAGCAGCTTGGATTTGGGGGGCCGTTATGGCTACACCTTC
TRBJ1-2	TRBV30	-	-	CACHRGGDYGYTF	TGTGCCTGTCACCGTGGGGGCGACTATGGCTACACCTTC
TRBJ2-2	TRBV27	-	-	CASSLSRRAYTGELFF	TGTGCCAGCAGTTTATCAAGAAGGGCTTACACCGGGGAGCTGTTTTTT
TRBJ2-7	TRBV7-8	TRBD1	-	CASSLVWTGGNEQYF	TGTGCCAGCAGCTTAGTTTGGACAGGGGGAAACGAGCAGTACTTC
TRBJ2-7	TRBV28	TRBD2	once	CSSGVSYEQYF	TGTTCTAGCGGGGTCTCCTACGAGCAGTACTTC
TRBJ2-3	TRBV7-8	-	-	CASSLAPWRSTDTQYF	TGTGCCAGCAGCTTAGCGCCGTGGAGAAGCACAGATACGCAGTATTTT
TRBJ1-5	TRBV7-8	-	once	CASSLVQGNQPQHF	TGTGCCAGCAGCTTAGTACAGGGCAATCAGCCCCAGCATTTT
TRBJ1-2	TRBV4-3	TRBD1	-	CASSQGVGQGVTRAGYTF	TGCGCCAGCAGCCAAGGAGTCGGACAGGGAGTTACTCGGGCGGGCTACACCTTC
TRBJ2-2	TRBV6-4	-	-	CASSTGAGELFF	TGTGCCAGCAGTACGGGAGCCGGGGAGCTGTTTTTT
TRBJ2-7	TRBV9	TRBD2	few	CASSVEGWSGNEQYF	TGTGCCAGCAGCGTCGAAGGGTGGAGCGGGAACGAGCAGTACTTC
TRBJ2-1	TRBV15	TRBD2	-	CATSTPSGSVNEQFF	TGTGCCACCAGCACGCCTAGCGGGAGTGTAAATGAGCAGTTCTTC
TRBJ1-1	TRBV27	-	few	CASSLHGPNTEAFF	TGTGCCAGCAGTTTACACGGCCCGAACACTGAAGCTTTCTTT
TRBJ2-5	TRBV28	-	-	CASSNPTTQETQYF	TGTGCCAGCAGTAACCCCACTACCCAAGAGACCCAGTACTTC
TRBJ2-7	TRBV18	TRBD1	-	CASSTGQGALEQYF	TGTGCCAGCTCCACGGGACAGGGGGCATTAGAACAGTACTTC
TRBJ1-5	TRBV28	TRBD1	few	CASRGTGGLAQHF	TGTGCCAGCAGGGGGACAGGGGGGTTGGCCCAGCATTTT
TRBJ2-7	TRBV27	TRBD2	-	CASSLNGLAGGEQYF	TGTGCCAGCAGTTTAAACGGACTAGCGGGAGGCGAGCAGTACTTC
TRBJ2-7	TRBV7-2	-	-	CASSLGRGAEQYF	TGTGCCAGCAGCTTAGGCAGGGGAGCCGAGCAGTACTTC
TRBJ1-1	TRBV28	TRBD1	-	CASSRSFWTGLNTEAFF	TGTGCCAGCAGCCGCTCCTTTTGGACAGGACTGAACACTGAAGCTTTCTTT
TRBJ1-4	TRBV28	-	-	CASRPPGLLTREKLFF	TGTGCCAGCAGACCTCCCGGACTCCTAACTAGGGAAAAACTGTTTTTT
TRBJ2-1	TRBV4-3	-	few	CASSQAGQHFYNEQFF	TGCGCCAGCAGCCAGGCAGGACAGCATTTCTACAATGAGCAGTTCTTC
TRBJ2-5	TRBV5-1	TRBD1	-	CASSPGTVQETQYF	TGCGCCAGCAGCCCAGGGACAGTACAAGAGACCCAGTACTTC
TRBJ2-5	TRBV15	-	-	CATSRGRLIEETQYF	TGTGCCACCAGCAGAGGACGGCTAATCGAAGAGACCCAGTACTTC
TRBJ2-7	TRBV27	-	-	CASSLYILGSYEQYF	TGTGCCAGCAGTCTGTACATACTAGGATCCTACGAGCAGTACTTC
TRBJ2-1	TRBV15	TRBD2	-	CATSRDPGLDNEQFF	TGTGCCACCAGCAGAGATCCGGGACTAGACAATGAGCAGTTCTTC
TRBJ2-3	TRBV19	-	-	CASSMAVTDTQYF	TGTGCCAGTAGTATGGCAGTCACAGATACGCAGTATTTT
TRBJ1-4	TRBV5-1	-	once	CASSLGGRLPTNEKLFF	TGCGCCAGCAGCTTGGGAGGACGGTTACCAACTAATGAAAAACTGTTTTTT
TRBJ1-5	TRBV28	TRBD1	once	CASSLGTGTIIRNQPQHF	TGTGCCAGCAGTTTGGGGACAGGGACAATAATTCGCAATCAGCCCCAGCATTTT
TRBJ2-7	TRBV5-4	TRBD2	-	CASSLRTSGNPREQYF	TGTGCCAGCAGCTTGCGCACTAGCGGGAACCCTAGGGAGCAGTACTTC
TRBJ2-7	TRBV9	TRBD2	-	CASSAGTSVSSYEQYF	TGTGCCAGCAGCGCCGGGACTAGCGTGAGCTCCTACGAGCAGTACTTC
TRBJ1-6	TRBV28	-	-	CASSSLTQGRNSPLHF	TGTGCCAGCAGCTCTCTCACCCAGGGGAGGAATTCACCCCTCCACTTT
TRBJ2-2	TRBV2	-	-	CASSKQGMAPMGGELFF	TGTGCCAGCAGCAAACAGGGAATGGCCCCTATGGGCGGGGAGCTGTTTTTT
TRBJ1-2	TRBV6-1	-	-	CASSDPPGGYTF	TGTGCCAGCAGTGACCCTCCAGGCGGCTACACCTTC
TRBJ1-3	TRBV15	-	-	CATKDRVSGNTIYF	TGTGCCACCAAAGACAGAGTCTCTGGAAACACCATATATTTT
TRBJ2-2	TRBV19	TRBD2	-	CASSIALAGGPRELFF	TGTGCCAGTAGTATAGCCCTAGCGGGAGGGCCCAGGGAGCTGTTTTTT